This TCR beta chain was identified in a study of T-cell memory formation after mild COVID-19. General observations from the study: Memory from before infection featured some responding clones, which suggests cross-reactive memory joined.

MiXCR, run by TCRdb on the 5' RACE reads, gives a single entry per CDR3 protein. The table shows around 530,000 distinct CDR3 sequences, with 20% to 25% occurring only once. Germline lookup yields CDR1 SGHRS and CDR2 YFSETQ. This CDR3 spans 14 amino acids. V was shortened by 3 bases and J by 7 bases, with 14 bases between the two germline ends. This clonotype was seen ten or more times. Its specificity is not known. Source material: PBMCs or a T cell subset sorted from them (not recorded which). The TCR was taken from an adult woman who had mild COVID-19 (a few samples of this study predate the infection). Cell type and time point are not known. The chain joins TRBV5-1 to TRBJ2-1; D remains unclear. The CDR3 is CASSSWLEPNEQFF. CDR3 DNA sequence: TGCGCCAGCAGCTCCTGGCTAGAGCCAAATGAGCAGTTCTTC. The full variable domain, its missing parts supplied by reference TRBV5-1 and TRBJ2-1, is KAGVTQTPRYLIKTRGQQVTLSCSPISGHRSVSWYQQTPGQGLQFLFEYFSETQRNKGNFPGRFSGRQFSNSRSEMNVSTLELGDSALYLCASSSWLEPNEQFFGPGTRLTVL.